The source of this T cell receptor beta chain is a study of blood T cell repertoires in COVID-19. Study summary: The origin of the acute and convalescent COVID-19 samples was the United States, Italy and Spain. From T cells, B-cell-depleted T cells, or PBMCs came the material, which was cDNA or gDNA.

As originally analysed: The assay estimated nucleated cells by amplifying reference gene primers. Sequencing was performed with immunoSEQ multiplex PCR; in TCRdb, only in-frame clones are kept and a portion is missing. That table furnishes V, J and clone size, whereas the DNA furnished D and trimming. The data hold some 350,000 clones, with around 83% observed a single time. The germline gives CDR1 SGHRS, CDR2 YFSETQ. The CDR3 spans 14 residues. J was trimmed by 0 bases and V by 4 bases; bases with no gene match: 2. The clonotype comes from a young man with active or convalescent COVID-19. V gene TRBV5-1 combines with J gene TRBJ1-2; TRBD1 agrees at 8 bases. The sequencing sample was made of peripheral blood. The CDR3 spells CASSVQGANYGYTF. In DNA, the CDR3 is TGCGCCAGCAGCGTACAGGGGGCTAACTATGGCTACACCTTC.